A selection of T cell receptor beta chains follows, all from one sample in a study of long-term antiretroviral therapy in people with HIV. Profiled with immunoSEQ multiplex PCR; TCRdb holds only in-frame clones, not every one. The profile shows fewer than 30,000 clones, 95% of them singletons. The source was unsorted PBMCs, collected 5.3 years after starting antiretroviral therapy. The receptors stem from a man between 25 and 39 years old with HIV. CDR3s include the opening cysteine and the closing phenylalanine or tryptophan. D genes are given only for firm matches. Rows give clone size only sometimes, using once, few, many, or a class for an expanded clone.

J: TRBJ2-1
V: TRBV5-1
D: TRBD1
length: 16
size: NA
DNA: TGCGCCAGCAACTTTGGTAGGACAGGGGGTGACAATGAGCAGTTCTTC
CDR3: CASNFGRTGGDNEQFF

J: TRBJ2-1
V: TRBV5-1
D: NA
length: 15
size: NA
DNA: TGCGCCAGCAGCCTTACTCCACCCGAGTACAATGAGCAGTTCTTC
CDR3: CASSLTPPEYNEQFF

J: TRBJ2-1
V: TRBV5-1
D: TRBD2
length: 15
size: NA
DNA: TGCGCCAGCAGCTTCTTAGCGGGGAAGTACAATGAGCAGTTCTTC
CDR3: CASSFLAGKYNEQFF

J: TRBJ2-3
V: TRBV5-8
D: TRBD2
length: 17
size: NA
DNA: TGTGCCAGCAGCTTTGGTGGGGGTCCTAGCGGGACCGATACGCAGTATTTT
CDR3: CASSFGGGPSGTDTQYF

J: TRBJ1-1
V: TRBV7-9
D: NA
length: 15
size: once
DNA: TGTGCCAGCAGCCCTCTTTCCTACAGGGAGACTGAAGCTTTCTTT
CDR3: CASSPLSYRETEAFF

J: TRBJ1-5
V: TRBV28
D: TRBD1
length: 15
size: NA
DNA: TGTGCCAGCCGATACAGGGGGCTTTTGGGTCAGCCCCAGCATTTT
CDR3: CASRYRGLLGQPQHF

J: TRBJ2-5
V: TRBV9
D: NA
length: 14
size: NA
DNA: TGTGCCAGCAGCGTAGTTCCGTTCCAAGAGACCCAGTACTTC
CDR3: CASSVVPFQETQYF

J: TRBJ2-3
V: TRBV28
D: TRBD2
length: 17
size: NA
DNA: TGTGCCAGCAGCTCCGGCCACCGCGGGGACTACACAGATACGCAGTATTTT
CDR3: CASSSGHRGDYTDTQYF

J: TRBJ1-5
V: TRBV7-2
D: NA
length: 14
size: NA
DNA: TGTGCCAGCAGCTTACGAGGGGCAGGTCAGCCCCAGCATTTT
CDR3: CASSLRGAGQPQHF

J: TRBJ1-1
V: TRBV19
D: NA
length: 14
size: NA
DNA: TGTGCCAGTATCGCCTGGCGGGGGAACACTGAAGCTTTCTTT
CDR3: CASIAWRGNTEAFF

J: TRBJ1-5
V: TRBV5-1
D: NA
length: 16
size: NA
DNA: TGCGCCAGCAGCCCAGGGACGGTTTTTAGCAATCAGCCCCAGCATTTT
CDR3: CASSPGTVFSNQPQHF

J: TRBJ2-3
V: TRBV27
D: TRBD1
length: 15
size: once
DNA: TGTGCCAGGGAACACAGGGGACCCAAGACAGATACGCAGTATTTT
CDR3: CAREHRGPKTDTQYF

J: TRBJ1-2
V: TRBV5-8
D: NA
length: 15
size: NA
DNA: TGTGCCAGCAGCTTGGGATCTGGGACCCTCTATGGCTACACCTTC
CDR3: CASSLGSGTLYGYTF

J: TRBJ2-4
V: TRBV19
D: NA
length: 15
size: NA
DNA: TGTGCCAGTAGTCCTCGGACAATAGCCAAAAACATTCAGTACTTC
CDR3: CASSPRTIAKNIQYF

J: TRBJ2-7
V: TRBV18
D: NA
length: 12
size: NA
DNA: TGTGCCAGCTCAGGTCTTCCCTACGAGCAGTACTTC
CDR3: CASSGLPYEQYF

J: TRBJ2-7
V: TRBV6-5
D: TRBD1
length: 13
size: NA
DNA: TGTGCCAGCAGCCACGACAGGGGCTACGAGCAGTACTTC
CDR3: CASSHDRGYEQYF

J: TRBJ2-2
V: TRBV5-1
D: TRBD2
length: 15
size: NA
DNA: TGCGCCAGCAGCAGCGGGACTAGGCCTGCCGGGGAGCTGTTTTTT
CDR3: CASSSGTRPAGELFF

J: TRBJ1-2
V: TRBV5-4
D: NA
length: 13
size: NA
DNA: TGTGCCAGCAGCTTGCCCGGGAACTATGGCTACACCTTC
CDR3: CASSLPGNYGYTF

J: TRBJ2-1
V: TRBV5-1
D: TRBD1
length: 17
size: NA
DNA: TGCGCCAGCAGCTTGGTGGGACAGTCTACTAGGCGCAATGAGCAGTTCTTC
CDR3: CASSLVGQSTRRNEQFF

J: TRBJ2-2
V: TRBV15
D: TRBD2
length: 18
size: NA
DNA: TGTGCCACCAGCAGGGAAAGGACTAGCGGGGGTTTTGCCGGGGAGCTGTTTTTT
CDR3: CATSRERTSGGFAGELFF

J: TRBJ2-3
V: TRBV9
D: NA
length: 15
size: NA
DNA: TGTGCCAGCAGCGTGGGTGGGAGCGGCACAGATACGCAGTATTTT
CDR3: CASSVGGSGTDTQYF

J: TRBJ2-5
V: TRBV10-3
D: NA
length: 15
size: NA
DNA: TGTGCCATCAGTGAGAATGAGGGGGAGCAAGAGACCCAGTACTTC
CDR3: CAISENEGEQETQYF

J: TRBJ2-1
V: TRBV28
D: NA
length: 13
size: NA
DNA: TGTGCCAGCAGTTTATGGGGGGGCCCTGAGCAGTTCTTC
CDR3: CASSLWGGPEQFF

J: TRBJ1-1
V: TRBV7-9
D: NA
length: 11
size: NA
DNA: TGTGCCAGCACCGGGGGGGCTGAAGCTTTCTTT
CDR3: CASTGGAEAFF

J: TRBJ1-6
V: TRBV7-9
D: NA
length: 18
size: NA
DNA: TGTGCCAGCAGCTCCTCAAGATGGGGGGATGTCTATAATTCACCCCTCCACTTT
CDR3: CASSSSRWGDVYNSPLHF

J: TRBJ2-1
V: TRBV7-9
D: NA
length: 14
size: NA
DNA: TGTGCCAGGGCGGGCGACACGAAGTACAATGAGCAGTTCTTC
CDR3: CARAGDTKYNEQFF

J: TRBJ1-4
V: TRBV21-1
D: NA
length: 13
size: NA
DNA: TGTGCCAGCAGAGAGGGGGGCGGTGAAAAACTGTTTTTT
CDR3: CASREGGGEKLFF

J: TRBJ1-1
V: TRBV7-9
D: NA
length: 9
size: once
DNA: TGTACCTCCTGGGCTGAAGCTTTCTTT
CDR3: CTSWAEAFF

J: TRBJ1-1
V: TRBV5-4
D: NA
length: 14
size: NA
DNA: TGTGCCAGCAGCTTGGATCCAGGGCGGTCTGAAGCTTTCTTT
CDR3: CASSLDPGRSEAFF

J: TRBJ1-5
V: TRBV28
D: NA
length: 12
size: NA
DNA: TGTGCCAGCAGTTTAAGTTCCCCGGCCCAGCATTTT
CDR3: CASSLSSPAQHF

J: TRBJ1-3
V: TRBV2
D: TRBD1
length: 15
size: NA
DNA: TGTGCCAGCAGTGAAGTAAACAGGGGGAGAAACACCATATATTTT
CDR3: CASSEVNRGRNTIYF

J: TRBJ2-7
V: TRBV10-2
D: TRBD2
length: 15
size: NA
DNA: TGCGCCAGCAGTGATTGGAGCGGGAGTAGGTACGAGCAGTACTTC
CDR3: CASSDWSGSRYEQYF

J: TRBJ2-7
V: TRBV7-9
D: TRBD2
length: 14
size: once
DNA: TGTGCCAGCGGAATAGCGGGAGGGCCGTTCGAGCAGTACTTC
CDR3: CASGIAGGPFEQYF